A selection of T cell receptor beta chains follows, all from one sample in a study of blood T cell repertoires in COVID-19. Generated by immunoSEQ multiplex PCR, the TCRdb table keeps only in-frame clones and is missing some. The table lists over 35,000 clones, approximately 90% of them singletons. Source material: peripheral blood. The receptors were gathered from a woman between 25 and 40 years old in a cohort sampled during active COVID-19. Both conserved end residues are part of each CDR3. The D gene is left open where the match is weak. Clone size, where shown, is once, few, many, or a class for clones that have expanded.

cdr3_length	j_call	v_call	clone_size	d_call	cdr3_aa	cdr3_nt
16	TRBJ1-1	TRBV29-1	once	TRBD1	CSVVGTVESGNTEAFF	TGCAGCGTTGTCGGGACAGTAGAGAGTGGGAACACTGAAGCTTTCTTT
14	TRBJ2-3	TRBV7-3	-	-	CASSSGTATDTQYF	TGTGCCAGCAGCTCCGGGACTGCGACAGATACGCAGTATTTT
14	TRBJ1-1	TRBV12-5	-	TRBD1	CASGPGGTDTEAFF	TGTGCTAGTGGTCCAGGGGGCACGGACACTGAAGCTTTCTTT
13	TRBJ1-2	TRBV28	-	TRBD1	CASLLGQGWDYTF	TGTGCCAGCCTGCTGGGACAGGGATGGGACTACACCTTC
17	TRBJ2-2	TRBV4-3	-	-	CASSRTYSPTNTGELFF	TGCGCCAGCAGCCGCACATACAGCCCAACGAACACCGGGGAGCTGTTTTTT
16	TRBJ2-1	TRBV9	-	TRBD1	CASSVVDRGTYNEQFF	TGTGCCAGCAGCGTAGTTGACAGGGGAACCTACAATGAGCAGTTCTTC
15	TRBJ2-7	TRBV5-4	-	-	CASSLGGLHTYEQYF	TGTGCCAGCAGCTTGGGGGGACTCCATACCTACGAGCAGTACTTC
15	TRBJ1-4	TRBV28	-	-	CASSTHGGGNEKLFF	TGTGCCAGCAGTACACACGGGGGGGGGAATGAAAAACTGTTTTTT
13	TRBJ2-1	TRBV5-4	-	TRBD2	CASSPSGGDEQFF	TGTGCCAGCAGCCCTAGCGGGGGGGATGAGCAGTTCTTC
13	TRBJ2-2	TRBV5-1	-	-	CASINPGTGELFF	TGCGCCAGCATCAACCCCGGTACCGGGGAGCTGTTTTTT
15	TRBJ2-1	TRBV27	-	TRBD2	CAIAFSGRSYNEQFF	TGTGCCATAGCCTTCAGCGGGAGGTCATACAATGAGCAGTTCTTC
15	TRBJ1-2	TRBV28	-	TRBD1	CASSPLRQGENGYTF	TGTGCCAGCAGTCCCCTACGACAGGGAGAAAATGGCTACACCTTC
15	TRBJ1-1	TRBV5-1	-	TRBD1	CASSSPTGPNTEAFF	TGCGCCAGCAGCTCACCGACAGGGCCGAACACTGAAGCTTTCTTT
13	TRBJ1-5	TRBV28	-	TRBD1	CATQFRGNQPQHF	TGTGCCACTCAATTCAGGGGGAATCAGCCCCAGCATTTT
15	TRBJ2-2	TRBV27	-	-	CASRYLTGTAGELFF	TGTGCCAGCAGGTATCTTACAGGTACCGCCGGGGAGCTGTTTTTT
14	TRBJ2-2	TRBV2	-	-	CASSTQADPWELFF	TGTGCCAGCAGTACTCAAGCGGACCCATGGGAGCTGTTTTTT
14	TRBJ2-1	TRBV9	-	TRBD2	CASTPGGVIHEQFF	TGTGCCTCAACACCGGGGGGAGTAATCCATGAGCAGTTCTTC
15	TRBJ2-7	TRBV4-3	-	TRBD2	CASSQRPGLAEEQYF	TGCGCCAGCAGCCAACGACCCGGACTAGCGGAGGAGCAGTACTTC
14	TRBJ1-3	TRBV11-3	-	TRBD1	CASRDRGSGNTIYF	TGTGCCAGCAGGGACAGGGGCTCTGGAAACACCATATATTTT
15	TRBJ1-4	TRBV18	-	-	CASSPGHPTNEKLFF	TGTGCCAGCTCACCGGGACACCCGACTAATGAAAAACTGTTTTTT
13	TRBJ2-1	TRBV11-2	-	TRBD2	CASSPLAGGIGFF	TGTGCCAGCAGCCCTTTAGCGGGAGGAATTGGGTTCTTC
13	TRBJ2-3	TRBV7-3	-	TRBD2	CASSPQAGGGQYF	TGTGCCAGCAGCCCCCAAGCGGGAGGGGGGCAGTATTTT
18	TRBJ1-6	TRBV12-5	-	TRBD1	CAVARQTGTSIYNSPLHF	TGTGCTGTGGCCAGGCAGACAGGGACTTCTATATATAATTCACCCCTCCACTTT
14	TRBJ2-5	TRBV2	-	TRBD2	CASNALAGGETQYF	TGTGCCAGCAATGCCCTAGCGGGAGGAGAGACCCAGTACTTC
15	TRBJ1-2	TRBV9	-	TRBD1	CASSVETGDVGGYTF	TGTGCCAGCAGCGTAGAGACAGGGGATGTTGGTGGCTACACCTTC
14	TRBJ1-3	TRBV6-2/TRBV6-3	-	-	CASSPFTHGNTIYF	TGTGCCAGCAGTCCATTTACTCACGGAAACACCATATATTTT
14	TRBJ2-7	TRBV2	-	-	CASSDARGNYEQYF	TGTGCCAGCAGCGACGCAAGGGGGAATTACGAGCAGTACTTC